This is a list of T cell receptor beta chains from one sample in a study of blood T cell repertoires in COVID-19. The protocol was immunoSEQ multiplex PCR, while the TCRdb copy is restricted to in-frame clones and leaves out a portion. The data show about 130,000 clones, 65% to 90% seen once. Sequences were obtained from peripheral blood. These receptors came from a woman older than 75 with acute or convalescent COVID-19. Each CDR3 is given with its conserved first and last residue. A D gene is named only where the DNA matches it firmly. Only part of the rows carry a size: once, few, many, or a class if the clone is expanded.

CDR3 DNA | CDR3 protein | clone size | D gene | J gene | V gene
TGTGCCAGCAGCCCTCGAGCGGGGGGGAACTACAATGAGCAGTTCTTC | CASSPRAGGNYNEQFF | - | TRBD2 | TRBJ2-1 | TRBV7-9
TGTGCCATCAGGGCGACGGAATCGGGTAACACCATATATTTT | CAIRATESGNTIYF | - | - | TRBJ1-3 | TRBV10-3
TGTGCCAGCAGCTTGCAGGGGAACATGAACACTGAAGCTTTCTTT | CASSLQGNMNTEAFF | - | - | TRBJ1-1 | TRBV5-8
TGTGCCAGCAGTAGAAAAGGACAGGGGGCGGTCGGCTACACCTTC | CASSRKGQGAVGYTF | - | TRBD1 | TRBJ1-2 | TRBV27
TGTGCCAGCAGCGTGAGGCTAGCTACCGGGGAGCTGTTTTTT | CASSVRLATGELFF | - | - | TRBJ2-2 | TRBV9
TGTGCCACCAGCAGAGCCTCGGTCCTAGGGGAGCTGTTTTTT | CATSRASVLGELFF | once | - | TRBJ2-2 | TRBV15
TGTGCCAGCAGCCTGGGACAGGGGGCAGCTTTCTTT | CASSLGQGAAFF | - | TRBD1 | TRBJ1-1 | TRBV28
TGCGCCAGCAGCGCGGGGCGAATAACCCCCTACGAGCAGTACTTC | CASSAGRITPYEQYF | - | - | TRBJ2-7 | TRBV5-1
TGTGCCAGCAGCCAAGTTCCGGGGGAGAATGAGCAGTTCTTC | CASSQVPGENEQFF | - | - | TRBJ2-1 | TRBV3-1/TRBV3-2
TGTGCCAGTAGTGTTCACGGCGGAGGCGAGCAGTACTTC | CASSVHGGGEQYF | - | - | TRBJ2-7 | TRBV19
TGCGCCAGCAGCCCCATGACAGGGATGAACACTGAAGCTTTCTTT | CASSPMTGMNTEAFF | - | TRBD1 | TRBJ1-1 | TRBV5-1
TGTGCCAGCAGCTTTGACAGGGCCTCCTATAATTCACCCCTCCACTTT | CASSFDRASYNSPLHF | - | TRBD1 | TRBJ1-6 | TRBV7-2
TGTGCCAGCAGCTCCCGGGACAGCAGCAATCAGCCCCAGCATTTT | CASSSRDSSNQPQHF | - | TRBD1 | TRBJ1-5 | TRBV2
TGTGCCAGCAGCTTCTGGGTTGGGGCCGGCTCCTACAATGAGCAGTTCTTC | CASSFWVGAGSYNEQFF | few | - | TRBJ2-1 | TRBV11-2
TGCGCCAGCAGCTTGTGGGGGAGGGAAGGGAAGGAAGCTTTCTTT | CASSLWGREGKEAFF | - | - | TRBJ1-1 | TRBV5-1
TGTGCCAGCTTCAGGAAACAGGGCGGGGGGGCCGTAGATACGCAGTATTTT | CASFRKQGGGAVDTQYF | - | TRBD2 | TRBJ2-3 | TRBV5-4
TGTGCCAGTACCCCGGTACAGAACCCATACAATGAGCAGTTCTTC | CASTPVQNPYNEQFF | - | - | TRBJ2-1 | TRBV19
TGTGCCAGCTCACCTGGTCGGGGGCAGCCCCAGCATTTT | CASSPGRGQPQHF | - | - | TRBJ1-5 | TRBV18
TGTGCCAGTAGTATGGGACAGCGATTGAACACTGAAGCTTTCTTT | CASSMGQRLNTEAFF | - | TRBD1 | TRBJ1-1 | TRBV19
TGTGCCAGCAGCGTTGGGACAGACTATGGCTACACCTTC | CASSVGTDYGYTF | - | TRBD1 | TRBJ1-2 | TRBV9
TGTGCCAGCAGGAGACAGGGGCTCGCTAACACTGAAGCTTTCTTT | CASRRQGLANTEAFF | - | TRBD1 | TRBJ1-1 | TRBV27
TGTGCCAGCAGTTTATTACACCCCACCGGGGAGCTGTTTTTT | CASSLLHPTGELFF | once | - | TRBJ2-2 | TRBV6-2/TRBV6-3
TGTGCCAGCAGCTTGACGGGATCGCCAGAGACCCAGTACTTC | CASSLTGSPETQYF | - | - | TRBJ2-5 | TRBV5-4
TGCGCCAGCAGCCTGCGGGGGAACTATGGCTACACCTTC | CASSLRGNYGYTF | - | - | TRBJ1-2 | TRBV4-1
TGTGCCATCAGCGGGGGACAGGGAAACACAGATACGCAGTATTTT | CAISGGQGNTDTQYF | - | TRBD1 | TRBJ2-3 | TRBV10-3
TGCGCCAGCAGCTTGGGGGGACTAGCGGGCATCCAAGAGACCCAGTACTTC | CASSLGGLAGIQETQYF | - | TRBD2 | TRBJ2-5 | TRBV5-1
TGTGCCAGCAGTGACCTGACAGGGGTGTCTGGGGCCAACGTCCTGACTTTC | CASSDLTGVSGANVLTF | once | TRBD1 | TRBJ2-6 | TRBV6-2/TRBV6-3
TGTGCTAGTGGTTCCTCGGGAGGGAAAGAAGCTTTCTTT | CASGSSGGKEAFF | - | - | TRBJ1-1 | TRBV12-5
TGTGCCAGCAGCCCAGGGGAGAGGTACTATGGCTACACCTTC | CASSPGERYYGYTF | - | - | TRBJ1-2 | TRBV7-2
TGTGCCAGCAGAATACGGACAGGGCCTGGAAACACCATATATTTT | CASRIRTGPGNTIYF | - | TRBD1 | TRBJ1-3 | TRBV6-5
TGTGCCAGCAAGGGCAGGGGCCGGGAGACCCAGTACTTC | CASKGRGRETQYF | - | - | TRBJ2-5 | TRBV12-3/TRBV12-4
TGTGCCAGCTCACCCTTGGGGAGCCTGGATGCTTTCTTT | CASSPLGSLDAFF | few | - | TRBJ1-1 | TRBV18
TGTGCCAGCTCAGCGACAGAACTAAATCAGCCCCAGCATTTT | CASSATELNQPQHF | - | - | TRBJ1-5 | TRBV18
TGTGCCAGCATCCGCGGGGGGGACTCCGGGGAGCTGTTTTTT | CASIRGGDSGELFF | - | TRBD2 | TRBJ2-2 | TRBV28
TGCGCCAGCAGCTTGTCAGGGGGGAGGTGGGATACGCAGTATTTT | CASSLSGGRWDTQYF | - | - | TRBJ2-3 | TRBV5-1
TGTGCCAGCAGTTACTCGGACAGTTTCCAGCCCCAGCATTTT | CASSYSDSFQPQHF | - | - | TRBJ1-5 | TRBV6-6
TGTGCCAGCAGTTCACAGGGGAGAGGGAACCAGCCCCAGCATTTT | CASSSQGRGNQPQHF | - | TRBD1 | TRBJ1-5 | TRBV27
TGTGCCAGCAGGGCGGTCTCGGGGAATCAGCCCCAGCATTTT | CASRAVSGNQPQHF | - | - | TRBJ1-5 | TRBV2
TGTGCCAGCAGGGCTGGACAGGGAGGGACAGATACGCAGTATTTT | CASRAGQGGTDTQYF | - | - | TRBJ2-3 | TRBV5-4
TGCGCCAGCAGTTCGTCCAGTTCCGCCGGGACAGGGGCCGGAGAGCAGTACTTC | CASSSSSSAGTGAGEQYF | - | TRBD1 | TRBJ2-7 | TRBV5-1
TGTGCCAGCAGTCAAGCCAGGCAGGACTATGGCTACACCTTC | CASSQARQDYGYTF | - | - | TRBJ1-2 | TRBV2
TGTGCCAGCTCCGGACAGAAGAATAGCAATCAGCCCCAGCATTTT | CASSGQKNSNQPQHF | - | - | TRBJ1-5 | TRBV18
TGTGCCAGTACCCCGACGGGATTTAATTCACCCCTCCACTTT | CASTPTGFNSPLHF | once | - | TRBJ1-6 | TRBV19
TGCGCCAGCAGCTCCGGGACAGGGAGAAATCAGCCCCAGCATTTT | CASSSGTGRNQPQHF | - | TRBD1 | TRBJ1-5 | TRBV5-1
TGTGCCAGCAGCTTAGGAGCGAACACTGAAGCTTTCTTT | CASSLGANTEAFF | - | - | TRBJ1-1 | TRBV11-2
TGTGCCAGCAGCCCGACCGGGGGGGCTCCTAATGAAAAACTGTTTTTT | CASSPTGGAPNEKLFF | - | - | TRBJ1-4 | TRBV7-3
TGTGCCAGCAGCGTAGAGCCAGGGAATTCACCCCTCCACTTT | CASSVEPGNSPLHF | - | - | TRBJ1-6 | TRBV9
TGTGCCAGCAGACGTACCGGGACAGGGTATCAGCCCCAGCATTTT | CASRRTGTGYQPQHF | - | TRBD1 | TRBJ1-5 | TRBV6-5
TGCGCCAGCAGCGAACAGGGCCTCAGGAATTCACCCCTCCACTTT | CASSEQGLRNSPLHF | - | - | TRBJ1-6 | TRBV5-1
TGTGCCACGGGGACAGGGCGGAGTGGCTACACCTTC | CATGTGRSGYTF | - | TRBD1 | TRBJ1-2 | TRBV15
TGTGCCAGCAGCTTTGCGACGGGCACTGAAGCTTTCTTT | CASSFATGTEAFF | - | - | TRBJ1-1 | TRBV7-8
TGCGCCAGCGCAAGCGGGGGACCCTACAATGAGCAGTTCTTC | CASASGGPYNEQFF | - | TRBD2 | TRBJ2-1 | TRBV5-1
TGTGCCAGCAGCCAGGGCAATGGCTACACCTTC | CASSQGNGYTF | - | - | TRBJ1-2 | TRBV7-9
TGTGCCAGCAAATCCTCAATAGCGTGGACTGAAGCTTTCTTT | CASKSSIAWTEAFF | - | - | TRBJ1-1 | TRBV6-5
TGCGCCAGCAGCCGGGACAGGGGGCGAGTAGCTTTCTTT | CASSRDRGRVAFF | few | TRBD1 | TRBJ1-1 | TRBV4-1
TGTGCCAGTAGTACAGTCTTGAGGACTAATGAAAAACTGTTTTTT | CASSTVLRTNEKLFF | - | - | TRBJ1-4 | TRBV19
TGCGCCAGCAGCCAGCAGGACAGGAACAATGAGCAGTTCTTC | CASSQQDRNNEQFF | - | TRBD1 | TRBJ2-1 | TRBV4-3
TGTGCCAGCAGTTGGGGCAGGTCACCCCTCCACTTT | CASSWGRSPLHF | - | - | TRBJ1-6 | TRBV12-3/TRBV12-4